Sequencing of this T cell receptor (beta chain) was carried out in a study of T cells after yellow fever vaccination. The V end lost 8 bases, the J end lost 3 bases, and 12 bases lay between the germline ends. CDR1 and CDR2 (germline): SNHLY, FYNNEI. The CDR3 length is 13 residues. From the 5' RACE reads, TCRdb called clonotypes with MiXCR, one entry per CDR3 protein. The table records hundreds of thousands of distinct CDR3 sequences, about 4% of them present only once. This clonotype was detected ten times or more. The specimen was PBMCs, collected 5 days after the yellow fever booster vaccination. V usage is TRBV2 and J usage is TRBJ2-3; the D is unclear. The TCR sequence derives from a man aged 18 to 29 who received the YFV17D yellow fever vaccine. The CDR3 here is CASGRSETDTQYF. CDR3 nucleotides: TGTGCCAGCGGCAGGTCGGAGACAGATACGCAGTATTTT.